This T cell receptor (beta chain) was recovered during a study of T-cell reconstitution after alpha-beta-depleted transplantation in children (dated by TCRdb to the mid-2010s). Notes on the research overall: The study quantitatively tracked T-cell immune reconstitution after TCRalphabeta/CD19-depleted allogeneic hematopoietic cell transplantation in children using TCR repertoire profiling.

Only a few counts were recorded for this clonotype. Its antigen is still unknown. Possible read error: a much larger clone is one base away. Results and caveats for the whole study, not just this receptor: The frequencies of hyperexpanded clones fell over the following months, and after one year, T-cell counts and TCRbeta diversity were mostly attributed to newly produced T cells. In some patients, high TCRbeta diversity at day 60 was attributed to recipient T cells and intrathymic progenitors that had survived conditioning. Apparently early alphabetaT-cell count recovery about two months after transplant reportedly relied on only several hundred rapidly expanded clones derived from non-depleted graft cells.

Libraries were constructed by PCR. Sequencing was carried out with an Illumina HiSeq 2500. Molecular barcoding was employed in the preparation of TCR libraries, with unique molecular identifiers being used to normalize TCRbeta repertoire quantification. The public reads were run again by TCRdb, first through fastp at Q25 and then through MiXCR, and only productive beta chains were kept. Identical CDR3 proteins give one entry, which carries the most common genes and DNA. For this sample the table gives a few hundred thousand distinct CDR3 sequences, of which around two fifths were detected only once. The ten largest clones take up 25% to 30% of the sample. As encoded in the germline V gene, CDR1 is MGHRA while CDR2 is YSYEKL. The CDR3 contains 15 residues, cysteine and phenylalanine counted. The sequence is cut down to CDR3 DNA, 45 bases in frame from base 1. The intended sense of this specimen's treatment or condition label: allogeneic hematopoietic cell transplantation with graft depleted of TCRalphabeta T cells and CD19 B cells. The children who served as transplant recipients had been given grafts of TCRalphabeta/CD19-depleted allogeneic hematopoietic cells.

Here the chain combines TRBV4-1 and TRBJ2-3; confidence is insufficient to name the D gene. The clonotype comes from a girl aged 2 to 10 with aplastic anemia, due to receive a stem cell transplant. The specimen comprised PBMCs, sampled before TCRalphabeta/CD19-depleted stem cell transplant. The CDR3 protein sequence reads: CANSQAARSQETQYF. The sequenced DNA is TGCGCCAACAGCCAAGCCGCCCGCTCACAAGAAACGCAGTATTTT.